The present TCR beta chain was sequenced within a study of T cell repertoires in cytomegalovirus infection. About the research overall: As its CMV epitopes, the study selected recently identified HLA-C-restricted and well-studied HLA-B-restricted targets.

TCRdb used MiXCR to reprocess the reads, holding one entry per CDR3 protein. The sample has roughly 500,000 distinct CDR3 sequences, 33% seen once. The CDR3 is 14 amino acids. Germline CDR1 and CDR2: SNHLY and FYNNEI. Germline trimming cut 4 bases from V and 4 bases from J; bases unmatched to any gene: 5. The study, taken as a whole, reports: HLA-C-restricted TCR beta clonotypes specific for CMV led the ex vivo response. There were carriers of CMV plus the relevant HLA, and cumulative public TCR beta family frequency identified them.

The table lists this clonotype with many counts. Its antigen is currently unknown. Here the sequenced sample was cultured PBMCs, taken from culture after CMV antigen stimulation. V and J are TRBV2 and TRBJ1-2, with TRBD1 matching over 8 bases. This clonotype was sampled from a human donor in good health (CMV status not recorded). Some clones in this sample may be carry-over from other donors' samples. CDR3: CASSVSQGGYGYTF. The CDR3, as DNA: TGTGCCAGCAGTGTCTCACAGGGGGGCTATGGCTACACCTTC.